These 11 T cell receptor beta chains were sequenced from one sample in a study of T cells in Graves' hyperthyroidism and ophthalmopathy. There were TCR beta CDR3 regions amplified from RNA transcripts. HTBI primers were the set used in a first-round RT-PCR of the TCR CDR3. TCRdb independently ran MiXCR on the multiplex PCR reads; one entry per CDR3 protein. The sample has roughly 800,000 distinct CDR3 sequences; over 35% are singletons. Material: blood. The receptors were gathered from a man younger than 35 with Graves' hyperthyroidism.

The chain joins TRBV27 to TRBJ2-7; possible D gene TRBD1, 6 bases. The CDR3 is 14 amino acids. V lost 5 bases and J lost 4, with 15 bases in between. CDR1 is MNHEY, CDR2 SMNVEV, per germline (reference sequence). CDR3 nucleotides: TGTGCCAGCAGTCCTAGGACAGACCCGTACGAGCAGTACTTC. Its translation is CASSPRTDPYEQYF.

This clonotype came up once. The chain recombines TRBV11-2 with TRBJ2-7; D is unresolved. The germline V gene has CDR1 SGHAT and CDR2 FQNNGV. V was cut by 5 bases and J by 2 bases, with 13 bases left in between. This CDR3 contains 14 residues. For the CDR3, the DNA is TGTGCCAGCAGCCAAGAATTCATTCCCTACGAGCAGTACTTC. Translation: CASSQEFIPYEQYF.

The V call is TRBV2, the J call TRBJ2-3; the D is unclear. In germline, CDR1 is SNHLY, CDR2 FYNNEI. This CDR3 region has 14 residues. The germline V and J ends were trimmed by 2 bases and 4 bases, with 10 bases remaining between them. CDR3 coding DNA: TGTGCCAGCAGTGAAAGGGCTCGGCCAGATACGCAGTATTTT. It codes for CASSERARPDTQYF.

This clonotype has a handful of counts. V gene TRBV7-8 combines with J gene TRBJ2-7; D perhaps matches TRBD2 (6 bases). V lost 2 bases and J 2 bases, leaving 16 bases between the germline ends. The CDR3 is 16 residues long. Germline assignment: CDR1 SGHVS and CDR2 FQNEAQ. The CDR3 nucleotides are TGTGCCAGCAGCTTACAGTTGGGACTGCGTACCTACGAGCAGTACTTC. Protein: CASSLQLGLRTYEQYF.

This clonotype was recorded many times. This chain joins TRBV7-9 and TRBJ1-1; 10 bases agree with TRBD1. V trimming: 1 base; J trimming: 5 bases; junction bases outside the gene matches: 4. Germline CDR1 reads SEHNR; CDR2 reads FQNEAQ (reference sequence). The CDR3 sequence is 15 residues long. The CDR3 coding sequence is TGTGCCAGCAGCTTAGGACAGGGGGCATCGACTGAAGCTTTCTTT. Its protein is CASSLGQGASTEAFF.

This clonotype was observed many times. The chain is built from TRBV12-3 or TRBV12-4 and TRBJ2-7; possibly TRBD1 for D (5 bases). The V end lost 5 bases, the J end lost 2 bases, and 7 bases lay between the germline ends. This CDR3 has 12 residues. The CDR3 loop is CASSTGPYEQYF. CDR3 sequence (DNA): TGTGCCAGCAGTACAGGTCCCTACGAGCAGTACTTC.

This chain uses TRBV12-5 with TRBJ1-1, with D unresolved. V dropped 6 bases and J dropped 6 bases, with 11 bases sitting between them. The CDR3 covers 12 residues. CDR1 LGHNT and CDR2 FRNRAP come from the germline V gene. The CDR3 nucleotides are TGTGCTAGTGGCCTCGAAGTCGCTGAAGCTTTCTTT. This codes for CASGLEVAEAFF.

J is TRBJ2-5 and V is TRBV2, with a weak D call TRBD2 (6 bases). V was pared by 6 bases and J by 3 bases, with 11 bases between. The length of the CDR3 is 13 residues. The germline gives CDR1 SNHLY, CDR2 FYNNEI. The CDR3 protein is CASRKGLEETQYF. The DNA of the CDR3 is TGTGCCAGCAGGAAGGGACTTGAAGAGACCCAGTACTTC.

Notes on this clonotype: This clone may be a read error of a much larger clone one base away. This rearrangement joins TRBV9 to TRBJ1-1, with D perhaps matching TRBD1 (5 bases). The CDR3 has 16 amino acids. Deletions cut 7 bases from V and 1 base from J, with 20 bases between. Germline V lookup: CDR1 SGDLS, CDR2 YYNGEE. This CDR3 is CASGALGRQRNTEAFF. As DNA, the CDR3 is TGTGCCAGCGGCGCATTGGGACGGCAGAGGAACACTGAAGCTTTCTTT.

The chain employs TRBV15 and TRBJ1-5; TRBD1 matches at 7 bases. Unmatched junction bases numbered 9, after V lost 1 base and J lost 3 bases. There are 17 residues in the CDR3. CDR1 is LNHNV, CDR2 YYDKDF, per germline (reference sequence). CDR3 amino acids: CATSRGEGAKINQPQHF. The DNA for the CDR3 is TGTGCCACCAGCAGAGGAGAGGGGGCTAAGATCAATCAGCCCCAGCATTTT.

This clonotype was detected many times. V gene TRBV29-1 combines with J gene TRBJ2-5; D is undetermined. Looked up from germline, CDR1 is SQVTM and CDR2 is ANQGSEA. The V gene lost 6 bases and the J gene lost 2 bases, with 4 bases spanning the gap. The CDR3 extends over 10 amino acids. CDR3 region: CSVAQETQYF. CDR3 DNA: TGCAGCGTCGCACAAGAGACCCAGTACTTC.